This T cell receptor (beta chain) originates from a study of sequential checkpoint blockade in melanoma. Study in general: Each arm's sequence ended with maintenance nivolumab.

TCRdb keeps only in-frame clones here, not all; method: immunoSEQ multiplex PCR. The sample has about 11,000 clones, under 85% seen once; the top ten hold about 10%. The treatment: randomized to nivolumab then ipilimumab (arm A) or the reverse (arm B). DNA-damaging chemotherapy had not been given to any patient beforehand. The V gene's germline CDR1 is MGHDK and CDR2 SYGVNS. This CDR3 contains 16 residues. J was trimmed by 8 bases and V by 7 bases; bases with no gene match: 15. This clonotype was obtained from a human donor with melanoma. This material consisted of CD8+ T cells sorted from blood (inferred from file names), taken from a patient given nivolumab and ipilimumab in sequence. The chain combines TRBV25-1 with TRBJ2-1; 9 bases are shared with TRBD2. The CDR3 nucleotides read TGTGCCAGCATTATAAGAAGAGCGGGAGGAAGGTATGAGCAGTTCTTC. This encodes CASIIRRAGGRYEQFF.